This T cell receptor beta chain came from a study of blood T cell repertoires in COVID-19. Whole-study context: T cells, B-cell-depleted T cells, or PBMCs provided the cDNA or gDNA that served as material.

With 4 bases clipped from V and 2 bases from J, the junction kept 12 bases outside the gene matches. From germline, CDR1 is SQVTM and CDR2 ANQGSEA. This CDR3 contains 16 residues. Original processing methods: Estimation of nucleated cell counts relied on the amplification of reference gene primers. The repertoire was sequenced with immunoSEQ multiplex PCR; TCRdb's copy has only in-frame clones and lacks some. V and J calls and clone size are given by that table; D and trimming were obtained from the DNA. The sample has 310,000 or so clones, 70% to 90% seen once. The chain uses TRBV29-1 and TRBJ2-3; 7 bases line up with TRBD2. The clonotype originates from a woman in her forties or fifties with active or convalescent COVID-19. Sequencing was performed on peripheral blood. CDR3 in amino acids: CSVGQPWDYSTDTQYF. The CDR3 DNA reads TGCAGCGTTGGCCAACCCTGGGACTACTCCACAGATACGCAGTATTTT.